This is a list of T cell receptor beta chains from one sample in a study of blood T cell repertoires in COVID-19. Produced via immunoSEQ multiplex PCR; TCRdb's table is partial and in-frame only. This sample has some 28,000 clones, with less than 80% found just once. The material sequenced was peripheral blood. The receptors derive from a man in his 70s with acute or convalescent COVID-19. Each CDR3 is given with its conserved first and last residue. Expanded clones are given a class, and other clones once, few, many or no size at all.

-,TRBV19,CASLAAGDYEQYF
once,TRBV4-2,CASSQDRGGEEETQYF
-,TRBV18,CASSPQTGVNEQFF
-,TRBV6-5,CASSYDAGDTEAFF
-,TRBV30,CAWTTGGGEKLFF
-,TRBV19,CASNKGQGGSPLHF
-,TRBV18,CASSLREGTDTQYF
-,TRBV19,CASTEMTGGGYGYTF
-,TRBV5-1,CASSTGRGGANEQFF
few,TRBV2,CASRQRTGGVGGYTF
-,TRBV19,CASSNTDRRGNDYGYTF
-,TRBV6-5,CASSPRGTSGYEQYF
-,TRBV27,CASSPWEGNYGYTF
-,TRBV19,CASSTTRQGEKLFF
-,TRBV5-5,CASSFAVIKNTEAFF
-,TRBV21-1,CASSKAPVSNGYTF
-,TRBV19,CASSIRISGFSYEQYF
-,TRBV18,CASSPGQGNNQPQHF
-,TRBV11-3,CASSLGRVQETQYF
once,TRBV7-2,CASSTDRVGGETQYF
once,TRBV18,CASSPNVGQWGNQPQHF
-,TRBV27,CASIPGDGTDTQYF
-,TRBV6-2/TRBV6-3,CASSRSRRGQETQYF
-,TRBV19,CASSMGTVRTQYF
-,TRBV6-2/TRBV6-3,CASSYSTGAYEQYF
-,TRBV28,CASSLGQGQGKLFF
-,TRBV13,CASSLATSGGSTDTQYF
-,TRBV7-9,CASSLAGFRNTEAFF
-,TRBV7-2,CASNAGGAYEQYF
-,TRBV27,CASSPPGSGGTYEQYF
-,TRBV7-9,CASSLGTGQTAPLHF
-,TRBV7-9,CASSQRGLTEKPQFF
-,TRBV5-5,CASSRGQGSRRGEKLFF
-,TRBV19,CASSPAGQVTGELFF
-,TRBV7-8,CASSRTGTGANYGYTF
-,TRBV27,CASSPRGDTQYF
-,TRBV7-9,CASSFGGIGEAFF
-,TRBV13,CASSGRGRAEKLFF
-,TRBV6-5,CASSYKAGGYGYTF
-,TRBV4-2,CASSQGPTGAEQYF
-,TRBV2,CASYTGVGLETQYF
once,TRBV7-3,CASSLSGGWTDTQYF
-,TRBV6-5,CASSYDSQNPYGYTF
-,TRBV6-5,CASSYSIGQGAYEQYF